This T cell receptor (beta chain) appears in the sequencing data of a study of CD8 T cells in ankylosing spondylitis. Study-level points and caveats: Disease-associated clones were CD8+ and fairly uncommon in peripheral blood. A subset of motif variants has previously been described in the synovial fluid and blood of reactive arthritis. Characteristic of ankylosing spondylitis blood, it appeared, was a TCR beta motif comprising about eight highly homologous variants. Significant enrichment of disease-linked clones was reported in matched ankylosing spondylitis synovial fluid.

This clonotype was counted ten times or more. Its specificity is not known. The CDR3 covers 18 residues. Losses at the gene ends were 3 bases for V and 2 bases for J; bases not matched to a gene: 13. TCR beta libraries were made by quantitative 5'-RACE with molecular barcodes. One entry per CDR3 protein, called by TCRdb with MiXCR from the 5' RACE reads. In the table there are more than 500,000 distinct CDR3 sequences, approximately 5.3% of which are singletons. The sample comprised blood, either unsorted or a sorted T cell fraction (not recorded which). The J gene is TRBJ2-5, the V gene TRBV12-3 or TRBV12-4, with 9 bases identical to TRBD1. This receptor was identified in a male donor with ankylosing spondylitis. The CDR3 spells CASSFGQGFVGTQETQYF. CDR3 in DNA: TGTGCCAGCAGTTTTGGACAGGGGTTCGTGGGGACTCAAGAGACCCAGTACTTC.